One sample yielded the 23 T cell receptor beta chains listed below, sequenced in a study of cytomegalovirus exposure and HLA in healthy donors. The primer mix had 60 Vbeta and 13 Jbeta primers. Profiling relied on immunoSEQ multiplex PCR, and the TCRdb table lists in-frame clones only, not all of them. The table has hundreds of thousands of clones, 80% to 90% seen once. Source material: PBMCs. The receptor set was obtained from a woman under 30 in good health and CMV-seronegative.

The chain employs TRBV7-9 and TRBJ2-7; 7 nucleotides agree with TRBD1. The CDR3 is made up of 14 amino acids. The trim removed 3 bases at V and 5 bases at J, leaving 7 bases unmatched. Germline values: CDR1 SEHNR, CDR2 FQNEAQ (reference sequence). CDR3 DNA: TGTGCCAGCAGCTTGGACCTGACAGGGAACGAGCAGTACTTC. Its translation is CASSLDLTGNEQYF. The full variable domain, completed using reference TRBV7-9 and TRBJ2-7, is DTGVSQNPRHKITKRGQNVTFRCDPISEHNRLYWYRQTLGQGPEFLTYFQNEAQLEKSRLLSDRFSAERPKGSFSTLEIQRTEQGDSAMYLCASSLDLTGNEQYFGPGTRLTVT.

This clone occurred once. The rearrangement joins TRBV6-6 to TRBJ2-2; D is possibly TRBD2 (6 bases). CDR1 MNHNY and CDR2 SVGAGI come from the germline V gene (reference sequence). The V and J ends lost 0 bases and 6 bases respectively, with 11 bases between them. The CDR3 loop spans 15 amino acids. CDR3 DNA: TGTGCCAGCAGTTACTCGAGGAGGGGATCCGGGGAGCTGTTTTTT. Translation: CASSYSRRGSGELFF.

The rearrangement uses TRBV19 and TRBJ2-7; TRBD1 is a possible D gene (5 bases). V lost 4 bases to trimming and J lost 3 bases, with 10 bases between them. The CDR3 length is 13 residues. The germline CDR1 and CDR2 sequences are LNHDA and SQIVND (reference sequence). CDR3 region: CASSTLDSYEQYF. Here the CDR3 DNA reads TGTGCCAGTAGTACCTTAGACAGCTACGAGCAGTACTTC.

The chain links TRBV10-3 to TRBJ2-5, with D unclear. This CDR3 is built from 14 residues. V shed 0 bases and J shed 1 base, with 6 bases lying between them. CDR1 and CDR2 from the germline V gene are ENHRY and SYGVKD. CDR3 loop: CAISESAGQETQYF. The CDR3 DNA reads TGTGCCATCAGTGAGTCTGCAGGCCAAGAGACCCAGTACTTC.

The V and J genes are TRBV6-6 and TRBJ2-1, with a tentative D call TRBD2 (5 bases). The CDR3 length is 13 residues. Germline assignment: CDR1 MNHNY and CDR2 SVGAGI (reference sequence). V was shortened by 0 bases and J by 10 bases, with 10 bases between the two germline ends. In nucleotides, the CDR3 is TGTGCCAGCAGTTACTCGCTAGCATGGGAGCAGTTCTTC. This encodes CASSYSLAWEQFF.

This clone appeared once. The rearrangement joins TRBV6-1 to TRBJ2-1; possible D gene TRBD1, 6 bases. The CDR3 is 13 amino acids. CDR1 and CDR2 from the germline V gene are MNHNS and SASEGT. V lost 5 bases to trimming and J lost 9 bases, with 14 bases between them. CDR3 region: CASSSQTGTEQFF. The CDR3 bases are TGTGCCAGCAGTTCCCAAACAGGGACTGAGCAGTTCTTC.

V and J are TRBV7-6 and TRBJ1-6; TRBD1 might be the D (6 bases). V dropped 0 bases and J dropped 7 bases, with 16 bases sitting between them. The CDR3 loop spans 17 amino acids. Germline V CDR1 and CDR2: SGHVS, FNYEAQ. The CDR3 sequence: CASSLAPGGRGNSPLHF. The CDR3 DNA sequence: TGTGCCAGCAGCTTAGCGCCTGGCGGCAGGGGCAATTCACCCCTCCACTTT.

This clone was found a few times. J is TRBJ2-3 and V is TRBV15; 9 bases match TRBD2. With 1 base clipped from V and 4 bases from J, the junction kept 3 bases outside the gene matches. In germline, CDR1 is LNHNV, CDR2 YYDKDF (reference sequence). The CDR3 has 15 residues. Written as DNA, the CDR3 is TGTGCCACCAGCAGAGTAGCGGGGGAAGCAGATACGCAGTATTTT. Residues: CATSRVAGEADTQYF.

V is TRBV6-1 and J is TRBJ1-1, with D perhaps TRBD1 (5 bases). V was trimmed by 7 bases and J by 1 base, leaving 10 bases between them. CDR1 and CDR2 from the germline V gene are MNHNS and SASEGT. The CDR3 is made up of 13 amino acids. Written as DNA, the CDR3 is TGTGCCAGCACCCTTACAGGGAACACTGAAGCTTTCTTT. Amino acids: CASTLTGNTEAFF.

The chain combines TRBV28 with TRBJ2-7; TRBD2 matches 11 bases. V was pared by 8 bases and J by 3 bases, with 3 bases of the junction left unmatched. Germline V CDR1 and CDR2: MDHEN, SYDVKM. The CDR3 covers 13 residues. The chain's CDR3 is CASGTSGLYEQYF. CDR3 DNA: TGTGCCAGCGGGACTAGCGGCCTCTACGAGCAGTACTTC. The full variable domain, in which reference TRBV28 and TRBJ2-7 provide the parts outside the CDR3, is DVKVTQSSRYLVKRTGEKVFLECVQDMDHENMFWYRQDPGLGLRLIYFSYDVKMKEKGDIPEGYSVSREKKERFSLILESASTNQTSMYLCASGTSGLYEQYFGPGTRLTVT.

V gene TRBV27 combines with J gene TRBJ2-2; 10 positions agree with TRBD1. V was pared by 10 bases and J by 6 bases, with 11 bases of the junction left unmatched. The CDR3 sequence is 15 residues long. Germline V gives CDR1 MNHEY, CDR2 SMNVEV (reference sequence). The CDR3 sequence is CATLRDRGSPGELFF. The CDR3 region has the DNA TGTGCCACCCTCCGGGACAGGGGATCTCCCGGGGAGCTGTTTTTT.

The rearrangement joins TRBV4-3 to TRBJ1-4; possible D gene TRBD1, 5 bases. V lost 0 bases and J lost 1, with 12 bases in between. CDR1 and CDR2 (germline): LGHNA, YSLEER. The CDR3 consists of 17 residues. CDR3 sequence reads: CASSQEGAGRTNEKLFF. CDR3 DNA: TGCGCCAGCAGCCAAGAAGGGGCAGGGCGAACTAATGAAAAACTGTTTTTT.

This clone occurred once. This rearrangement joins TRBV6-1 to TRBJ2-7, with D uncertain. With 7 bases removed from V and 4 bases from J, the gap between germline ends came to 8 bases. The V gene's germline CDR1 is MNHNS and CDR2 SASEGT. The CDR3 contains 11 residues. The CDR3 region is CASTPLYEQYF. The CDR3, as DNA: TGTGCCAGCACCCCTTTATACGAGCAGTACTTC.

This clone was seen a single time. V usage is TRBV11-3 and J usage is TRBJ2-1; D might be TRBD2 (6 bases). Trimming took 2 bases from V and 7 from J, leaving 12 bases between them. The germline V gene has CDR1 SGHNT and CDR2 YENEEA. The CDR3 is made up of 14 amino acids. Here the CDR3 reads CASSLSGYYNEQFF. CDR3 in DNA: TGTGCCAGCAGCTTAAGCGGGTACTATAATGAGCAGTTCTTC.

V is TRBV6-5 and J is TRBJ2-5; D not certain. CDR1 and CDR2 from the germline V gene are MNHEY and SVGAGI. This CDR3 is built from 13 residues. Between the trimmed V and J ends, which lost 3 bases and 9 bases, there was a span of 14 bases. Here the CDR3 reads CASSYFLSAAQYF. CDR3 sequence (DNA): TGTGCCAGCAGTTATTTCCTCAGTGCGGCCCAGTACTTC.

The rearrangement uses TRBV11-3 and TRBJ2-3; D remains ambiguous. Germline-derived CDR1 and CDR2 are SGHNT and YENEEA. Deletions cut 3 bases from V and 4 bases from J, with 11 bases between. The CDR3 covers 14 residues. Here the CDR3 DNA reads TGTGCCAGCAGCTTTGGCAATTCAGCAGATACGCAGTATTTT. It specifies CASSFGNSADTQYF.

The rearrangement uses TRBV9 and TRBJ1-6; D not certain. The V end was cut by 0 bases, the J end by 6 bases, with 4 bases between. CDR3 length: 13 residues. CDR1 is SGDLS, CDR2 YYNGEE, per germline. The CDR3 coding sequence is TGTGCCAGCAGCGTAGGGGCTAATTCACCCCTCCACTTT. Translating gives CASSVGANSPLHF.

This chain connects TRBV6-7 to TRBJ2-1; D unclear. TRBV6-7 is identified as an open reading frame with a role that is uncertain. V lost 0 bases to trimming and J lost 3 bases, with 3 bases between them. This CDR3 has 13 residues. The CDR3 DNA is TGTGCCAGCAGTTACTCCTTCTACAATGAGCAGTTCTTC. Amino acid sequence: CASSYSFYNEQFF.

The chain is built from TRBV6-5 and TRBJ2-7; 11 nucleotides line up with TRBD2. V shed 6 bases and J 5 bases; nucleotides not matched to a gene: 9. This CDR3 is 15 amino acids long. The germline CDR1 and CDR2 sequences are MNHEY and SVGAGI. CDR3 amino acids: CASSLASGGYNEQYF. Written as DNA, the CDR3 is TGTGCCAGCAGCCTCGCTAGCGGGGGGTATAACGAGCAGTACTTC.

The table lists this clone with a count of one. The chain carries TRBV7-9 and TRBJ2-3, with D unclear. Germline V gives CDR1 SEHNR, CDR2 FQNEAQ (reference sequence). Trimming pared 5 bases from V and 14 bases from J, leaving 5 bases between. This CDR3 is 8 amino acids long. CDR3 loop: CASSPLYF. The CDR3 DNA reads as TGTGCCAGCAGCCCCTTGTATTTT.

This clone has just one count. This chain links TRBV2 with TRBJ2-1; TRBD1 is a possible D gene (7 bases). The ends were cut back, 5 bases at V and 4 bases at J, with 18 bases in the middle. The germline CDR1 and CDR2 sequences are SNHLY and FYNNEI. The CDR3 sequence is 16 residues long. CDR3 in amino acids: CASSTGVGSGYNEQFF. DNA for the CDR3: TGTGCCAGCAGTACAGGGGTGGGTAGCGGATACAATGAGCAGTTCTTC.

The chain carries TRBV6-1 and TRBJ2-4; D perhaps matches TRBD2 (5 bases). V shed 8 bases and J shed 0 bases, with 11 bases lying between them. Looked up from germline, CDR1 is MNHNS and CDR2 is SASEGT. This CDR3 has 14 amino acids. CDR3 sequence reads: CASPGILAKNIQYF. DNA of the CDR3: TGTGCCAGCCCGGGGATACTAGCCAAAAACATTCAGTACTTC.

This clone was seen a handful of times. This chain joins TRBV9 and TRBJ1-5; no clear D. Germline V gene lookup returns CDR1 SGDLS and CDR2 YYNGEE. V lost 0 bases, J lost 5 bases, and 3 bases lay in between. The CDR3 has 12 residues. The CDR3 sequence is CASSVADQPQHF. DNA for the CDR3: TGTGCCAGCAGCGTAGCGGATCAGCCCCAGCATTTT.